The 27 T cell receptor beta chains given below trace back to one sample, sequenced in a study of shared clonotypes between healthy human individuals. Terminally differentiated effector memory CD45RA+ cells were excluded from the naive CD8 cells, which were CD45RO-negative and positively selected for CCR7. Data came from immunoSEQ multiplex PCR; TCRdb stores just in-frame clones and leaves some out. The sample has hundreds of thousands of clones, under 95% seen once. The source material was naive CD8+ T cells sorted from blood. These receptors all come from a man aged 25-40 years in good health.

The rearrangement links TRBV2 to TRBJ2-1; 14 bases match TRBD2. Germline CDR1 is SNHLY and CDR2 is FYNNEI. The ends lost 4 bases at V and 15 bases at J; junction bases unmatched: 11. The CDR3 has 15 amino acids. CDR3 coding DNA: TGTGCCAGCAGTGGGGGGACTAGCGGGAGTAGGAGTATGTTCTTC. It is translated as CASSGGTSGSRSMFF.

The rearrangement uses TRBV12-5 and TRBJ2-2, with D possibly matching TRBD2 (6 bases). The CDR3 sequence is 13 residues long. CDR1 and CDR2 from the germline V gene are LGHNT and FRNRAP. Deletions cut 5 bases from V and 8 bases from J, with 12 bases between. The CDR3 is CASGDGGAGELFF. CDR3 sequence (DNA): TGTGCTAGTGGTGACGGGGGTGCGGGGGAGCTGTTTTTT.

This clone was detected only once. V gene TRBV7-6 combines with J gene TRBJ2-1, with TRBD2 matching over 9 bases. Germline CDR1 SGHVS, CDR2 FNYEAQ. The J segment lost 1 base and the V segment lost 5 bases, leaving 6 bases of the junction unmatched. The CDR3 sequence is 16 residues long. The CDR3 DNA reads TGTGCCAGCAGCCTGCTAACTAGCGGGTCCTACAATGAGCAGTTCTTC. Amino acids: CASSLLTSGSYNEQFF.

J is TRBJ2-3 and V is TRBV7-6; D is ambiguous. The V gene lost 1 base and the J gene lost 2 bases, with 7 bases spanning the gap. This CDR3 has 14 residues. Germline V gene sequence: CDR1 SGHVS, CDR2 FNYEAQ. CDR3 DNA: TGTGCCAGCAGCTTAGTGGGCCTCACAGATACGCAGTATTTT. Its translation is CASSLVGLTDTQYF.

The V and J genes are TRBV19 and TRBJ2-7, with a possible D match to TRBD1 (5 bases). Trimming took 5 bases from V and 0 from J, leaving 17 bases between them. There are 16 residues in the CDR3. The germline V gene encodes CDR1 LNHDA and CDR2 SQIVND (reference sequence). The CDR3 sequence: CASSSSHLGDSYEQYF. CDR3 coding DNA: TGTGCCAGTAGTTCCAGCCACCTAGGGGACTCCTACGAGCAGTACTTC.

The chain joins TRBV5-1 to TRBJ2-3; 9 bases align to TRBD2. CDR3 length: 17 residues. The junction had 7 bases not matched to a gene; V was cut back by 0 bases and J by 2 bases. Germline V CDR1 and CDR2: SGHRS, YFSETQ. The DNA for the CDR3 is TGCGCCAGCAGCTTGGCCCTAGCGGGACAAATCACAGATACGCAGTATTTT. Protein: CASSLALAGQITDTQYF.

This clone has a handful of counts. The chain joins TRBV6-1 to TRBJ2-7, with 10 bases matching TRBD2. CDR1 and CDR2 (germline): MNHNS, SASEGT. Trimming took 4 bases from V and 3 from J; bases not matched to a gene: 12. CDR3 size: 17 residues. CDR3 in amino acids: CASSAGEGPSGSYEQYF. The CDR3 DNA follows: TGTGCCAGCAGTGCCGGTGAAGGGCCTAGCGGGAGCTACGAGCAGTACTTC.

This clone was observed a single time. The chain recombines TRBV27 with TRBJ1-1; no firm D call. This CDR3 is 12 amino acids long. Germline assignment: CDR1 MNHEY and CDR2 SMNVEV (reference sequence). V dropped 5 bases and J dropped 1 base, with 5 bases sitting between them. This chain's CDR3 is CASSGGNTEAFF. CDR3 nucleotides: TGTGCCAGCAGTGGAGGGAACACTGAAGCTTTCTTT.

With respect to this clone: The sample holds other DNA sequences that translate to the same CDR3. V gene TRBV11-2 combines with J gene TRBJ2-7, with TRBD2 identical over 7 bases. V trimming: 1 base; J trimming: 4 bases; junction bases outside the gene matches: 1. Germline CDR1 SGHAT, CDR2 FQNNGV. CDR3 length equals 13 residues. This CDR3 is CASSLVSGYEQYF. CDR3 in DNA: TGTGCCAGCAGCTTAGTTAGCGGGTACGAGCAGTACTTC.

J is TRBJ2-7 and V is TRBV14; 7 bases are a match to TRBD2. This CDR3 is built from 13 residues. With 4 bases clipped from V and 1 base from J, the junction kept 1 base outside the gene matches. CDR1 and CDR2 from the germline V gene are SGHDN and FVKESK. The CDR3 spells CASSPGLSYEQYF. CDR3 nucleotides: TGTGCCAGCAGCCCGGGACTATCCTACGAGCAGTACTTC. Combining the CDR3 with reference TRBV14 and TRBJ2-7 gives the whole variable domain EAGVTQFPSHSVIEKGQTVTLRCDPISGHDNLYWYRRVMGKEIKFLLHFVKESKQDESGMPNNRFLAERTGGTYSTLKVQPAELEDSGVYFCASSPGLSYEQYFGPGTRLTVT.

The CDR3 sequence: CASTTILLASGKTDTQYF. Here the CDR3 DNA reads TGTGCCAGCACCACTATATTACTAGCCAGCGGGAAGACAGATACGCAGTATTTT. The genes are TRBV28 and TRBJ2-3; 7 bases agree with TRBD2. V lost 7 bases, J lost 3 bases, and 19 bases stayed unmatched. There are 18 residues in the CDR3. Germline V gives CDR1 MDHEN, CDR2 SYDVKM.

Remarks on this clone: The junction departs from the called germline gene at one end, perhaps through a read error. The V call is TRBV5-1, the J call TRBJ2-3; a possible D gene is TRBD2 (6 bases). The germline V gene has CDR1 SGHRS and CDR2 YFSETQ. The CDR3 sequence is 15 residues long. The CDR3 nucleotides are TGCGCCAACAGCTCCCGGACTACCGGCACAGATACGCAGTATTTT. It encodes CANSSRTTGTDTQYF.

The chain employs TRBV7-3 and TRBJ1-2; possibly TRBD1 for D (5 bases). The CDR3 is 13 amino acids. The V and J ends lost 4 bases and 2 bases respectively, with 8 bases between them. The germline V gene has CDR1 SGHTA and CDR2 FQGTGA. CDR3 sequence reads: CASSYGQNYGYTF. CDR3 bases: TGTGCCAGCAGCTACGGACAAAACTATGGCTACACCTTC. Full variable domain (missing parts from reference TRBV7-3 and TRBJ1-2): GAGVSQTPSNKVTEKGKYVELRCDPISGHTALYWYRQSLGQGPEFLIYFQGTGAADDSGLPNDRFFAVRPEGSVSTLKIQRTERGDSAVYLCASSYGQNYGYTFGSGTRLTVV.

In this sample, this clone turned up once. The chain uses TRBV6-5 and TRBJ1-5, with D possibly matching TRBD1 (6 bases). The length of the CDR3 is 13 residues. Trimming stripped 6 bases from V and 3 bases from J, with 9 bases between. The germline gives CDR1 MNHEY, CDR2 SVGAGI. The CDR3 coding sequence is TGTGCCAGCAGAAGGGGGTTCAATCAGCCCCAGCATTTT. This encodes CASRRGFNQPQHF.

This chain links TRBV27 with TRBJ2-7; 8 bases are a match to TRBD1. This CDR3 is built from 14 residues. Germline V CDR1 and CDR2: MNHEY, SMNVEV (reference sequence). V was pared by 1 base and J by 5 bases, with 4 bases of the junction left unmatched. The CDR3 bases are TGTGCCAGCAGTTTATACAGGGGGTTACACGAGCAGTACTTC. This sequence encodes CASSLYRGLHEQYF.

The rearrangement uses TRBV2 and TRBJ2-2, with D unresolved. Germline assignment: CDR1 SNHLY and CDR2 FYNNEI. This CDR3 has 17 residues. Trimming removed 7 bases at V and 0 bases at J, with 18 bases between. The CDR3, as DNA: TGTGCCAGCACCACGACCGTGGTAGTAACGAACACCGGGGAGCTGTTTTTT. It codes for CASTTTVVVTNTGELFF.

This clone appeared a single time. The V and J genes are TRBV9 and TRBJ2-1; 8 nucleotides line up with TRBD2. V was clipped by 3 bases and J by 10 bases; unmatched bases: 3. Germline CDR1 is SGDLS and CDR2 is YYNGEE. The CDR3 is 12 amino acids. The CDR3 is CASSGLAYEQFF. The CDR3 bases are TGTGCCAGCAGCGGACTAGCGTACGAGCAGTTCTTC.

V usage is TRBV10-2 and J usage is TRBJ2-1; D unresolved. CDR3 length: 11 amino acids. V shed 11 bases and J shed 5 bases, with 10 bases lying between them. From germline, CDR1 is WSHSY and CDR2 SAAADI. The CDR3 sequence: CASRANNEQFF. CDR3 bases: TGCGCCTCCCGAGCGAACAATGAGCAGTTCTTC.

The rearrangement links TRBV14 to TRBJ1-1, with 7 nucleotides matching TRBD1. Germline CDR1 and CDR2: SGHDN and FVKESK. The CDR3 runs to 13 residues. V was clipped by 4 bases and J by 4 bases; unmatched bases: 3. The CDR3 sequence is CASSPGQRTEAFF. The CDR3 DNA reads TGTGCCAGCAGCCCGGGACAGCGCACTGAAGCTTTCTTT.

Comments on this clone: Other DNA sequences in the same sample also yield this CDR3. The chain uses TRBV5-1 and TRBJ1-1; D unclear. The CDR3 loop spans 14 amino acids. Germline V gives CDR1 SGHRS, CDR2 YFSETQ. Trimming cost V 5 bases and J 1 base, with 12 bases left between them. CDR3 in amino acids: CASSPRAPNTEAFF. In nucleotides, the CDR3 is TGCGCCAGCAGTCCTAGGGCCCCGAACACTGAAGCTTTCTTT.

This clone was counted between two and nine times. The same CDR3 arises from other DNA sequences in this sample as well. CDR3 DNA: TGTGCCAGCAGGGACAGAGTCTATGGCTACACCTTC. This gives the protein CASRDRVYGYTF. This rearrangement joins TRBV9 to TRBJ1-2, with D possibly TRBD1 on 6 matching bases. Germline V lookup: CDR1 SGDLS, CDR2 YYNGEE. Trimming pared 5 bases from V and 4 bases from J, leaving 9 bases between. The CDR3 totals 12 residues. The complete variable domain, with remaining parts taken from reference TRBV9 and TRBJ1-2, reads DSGVTQTPKHLITATGQRVTLRCSPRSGDLSVYWYQQSLDQGLQFLIQYYNGEERAKGNILERFSAQQFPDLHSELNLSSLELGDSALYFCASRDRVYGYTFGSGTRLTVV.

This clone was seen only once. The chain combines TRBV6-5 with TRBJ2-2, with D unresolved. Germline lookup yields CDR1 MNHEY and CDR2 SVGAGI. The CDR3 runs 14 residues. The V end was cut by 2 bases, the J end by 8 bases, with 12 bases between. In DNA, the CDR3 is TGTGCCAGCAGTTACGGGCAGAGCGTGGGGGAGCTGTTTTTT. Translation gives CASSYGQSVGELFF.

This chain connects TRBV5-1 to TRBJ2-1; 9 positions agree with TRBD2. The J segment lost 6 bases and the V segment lost 2 bases, leaving 9 bases of the junction unmatched. The CDR3 spans 16 residues. Germline V lookup: CDR1 SGHRS, CDR2 YFSETQ. The CDR3 nucleotides are TGCGCCAGCAGCTTCCCTAGCGGGAAAGTTGGCAATGAGCAGTTCTTC. Its translation is CASSFPSGKVGNEQFF. The variable domain in full, with the rest retrieved from reference TRBV5-1 and TRBJ2-1, is KAGVTQTPRYLIKTRGQQVTLSCSPISGHRSVSWYQQTPGQGLQFLFEYFSETQRNKGNFPGRFSGRQFSNSRSEMNVSTLELGDSALYLCASSFPSGKVGNEQFFGPGTRLTVL.

The chain recombines TRBV7-9 with TRBJ2-3; possibly TRBD2 for D (6 bases). Germline CDR1 is SEHNR and CDR2 is FQNEAQ (reference sequence). The V and J ends lost 5 bases and 4 bases respectively, with 13 bases between them. CDR3 length: 14 amino acids. The CDR3 DNA reads as TGTGCCAGCAGCCCCTCGGGGGAGCCAGATACGCAGTATTTT. This gives the protein CASSPSGEPDTQYF.

Comments on this clone: At the DNA level, this CDR3 is encoded by other sequences in the same sample as well. The genes are TRBV2 and TRBJ2-7; D unclear. Trimming cost V 6 bases and J 2 bases, with 8 bases left between them. Per germline, CDR1 SNHLY and CDR2 FYNNEI. This CDR3 has 12 amino acids. Here the CDR3 reads CASRGRAYEQYF. In DNA, the CDR3 is TGTGCCAGCAGGGGTCGGGCCTACGAGCAGTACTTC.

The genes are TRBV29-1 and TRBJ2-3, with a possible D match to TRBD2 (6 bases). Germline CDR1 and CDR2: SQVTM and ANQGSEA. Trimming left V 3 bases short and J 4 bases short, with 14 bases between. This CDR3 region has 14 residues. The CDR3 region has the DNA TGCAGCGTTGAGGGGACTTTGACGGCAGATACGCAGTATTTT. It translates to CSVEGTLTADTQYF.

The chain couples TRBV6-6 to TRBJ2-1; possibly TRBD2 for D (6 bases). The CDR3 length is 14 residues. V gave up 6 bases and J gave up 8 bases, with 17 bases separating them. Germline CDR1 MNHNY, CDR2 SVGAGI (reference sequence). The CDR3, as DNA: TGTGCCAGCAGCCTCGGGACTCCCCGGGATGAGCAGTTCTTC. Its translation: CASSLGTPRDEQFF.